Listed here is a single T cell receptor beta chain. Antigen specificity is unknown. 5'RACE, which relied on constant-segment primers, yielded TCR alpha and TCR beta cDNA libraries carrying sample barcodes and UMIs. TCRdb re-called the 5' RACE reads with MiXCR, one entry per CDR3 protein. The sample carries roughly 450,000 distinct CDR3 sequences, under 20% recorded once. These data are taken from a study of T-cell memory formation after mild COVID-19. About the study: Largely donor-specific TCR clusters were found.

This CDR3 has 14 residues. The V gene end was trimmed by 10 bases and the J gene end by 2 bases; junction bases not matched to a gene: 11. CDR1 is MNHEY, CDR2 SVGAGI, per germline. Broader study findings: Pre-infection memory already had some responding clones, implying cross-reactive memory joined. For second-wave clones that peaked at day 37, SARS-CoV-2 specificity went unverified.

Source material: PBMCs or a T cell subset sorted from them (not recorded which). This sequence joins TRBV6-5 and TRBJ2-7, with TRBD1 identical over 7 bases. This sequence originates from a man aged 18 to 29 who had mild COVID-19 (a few samples of this study predate the infection). Cell type and time point are not known. The chain's CDR3 is CATSVGQAAYEQYF. The CDR3 bases are TGTGCCACTTCAGTAGGACAGGCCGCCTACGAGCAGTACTTC.